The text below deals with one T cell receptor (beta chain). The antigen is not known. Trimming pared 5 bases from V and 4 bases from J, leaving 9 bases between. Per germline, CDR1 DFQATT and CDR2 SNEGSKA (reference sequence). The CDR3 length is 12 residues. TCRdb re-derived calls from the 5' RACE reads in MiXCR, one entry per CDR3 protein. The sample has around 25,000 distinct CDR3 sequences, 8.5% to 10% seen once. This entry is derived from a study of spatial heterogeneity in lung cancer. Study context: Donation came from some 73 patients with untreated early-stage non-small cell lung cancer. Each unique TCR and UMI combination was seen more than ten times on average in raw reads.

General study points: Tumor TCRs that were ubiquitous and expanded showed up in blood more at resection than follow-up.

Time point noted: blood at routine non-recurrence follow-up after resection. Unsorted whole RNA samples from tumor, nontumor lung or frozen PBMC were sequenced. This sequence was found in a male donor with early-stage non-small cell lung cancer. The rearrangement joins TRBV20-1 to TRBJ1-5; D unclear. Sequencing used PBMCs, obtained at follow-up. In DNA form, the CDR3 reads TGCAGTGCTGGTGAGGCGAATCAGCCCCAGCATTTT. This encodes CSAGEANQPQHF.